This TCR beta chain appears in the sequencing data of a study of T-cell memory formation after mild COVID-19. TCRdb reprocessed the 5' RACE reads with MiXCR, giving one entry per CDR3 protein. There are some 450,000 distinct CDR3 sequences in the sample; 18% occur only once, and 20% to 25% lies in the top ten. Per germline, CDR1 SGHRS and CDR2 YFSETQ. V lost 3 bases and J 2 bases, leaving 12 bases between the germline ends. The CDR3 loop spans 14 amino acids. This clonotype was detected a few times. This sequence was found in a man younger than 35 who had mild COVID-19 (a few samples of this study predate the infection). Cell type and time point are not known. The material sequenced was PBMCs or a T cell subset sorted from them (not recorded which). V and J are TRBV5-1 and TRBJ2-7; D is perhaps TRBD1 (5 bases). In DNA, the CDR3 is TGCGCCAGCAGCTGGTTAACAGGAGCCTACGAGCAGTACTTC. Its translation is CASSWLTGAYEQYF.